The 23 T cell receptor beta chains reported below all come from one sample, sequenced in a study of T cells in tumors after PD-1 blockade (dated by TCRdb to the late 2010s). The time point label corresponds to: after anti-PD-1 therapy. Library construction relied on the immunoSEQ multiplex PCR assay. In TCRdb, the immuneACCESS table is reduced to in-frame sequences with V and J assigned. These tables do not hold every clone; where another copy was compared, an unresolved V gene accounts for under half, and the others remain unexplained. Counted in this sample were 60,000 to 70,000 clones; around two thirds of them appeared once. The ten largest account for approximately 4.5% of the sample. The starting material was PBMCs, obtained after anti-PD-1 treatment. These TCRs come from a human donor with basal cell carcinoma.

The J gene is TRBJ1-1, the V gene TRBV5-1; D not resolved. V was trimmed by 7 bases and J by 0 bases, leaving 13 bases between them. CDR1 and CDR2 (germline): SGHRS, YFSETQ. The CDR3 runs to 14 residues. CDR3 loop: CASGSISVNTEAFF. The CDR3 DNA reads as TGCGCCAGCGGTTCAATTTCGGTGAACACTGAAGCTTTCTTT. The variable domain in full, completed from reference TRBV5-1 and TRBJ1-1, reads KAGVTQTPRYLIKTRGQQVTLSCSPISGHRSVSWYQQTPGQGLQFLFEYFSETQRNKGNFPGRFSGRQFSNSRSEMNVSTLELGDSALYLCASGSISVNTEAFFGQGTRLTVV.

This clone was detected only once. The chain uses TRBV7-2 and TRBJ2-7; the D gene is possibly TRBD2 (6 bases). Per the germline V gene, CDR1 is SGHTA and CDR2 is FQGNSA. V gave up 2 bases and J gave up 2 bases, with 13 bases separating them. The CDR3 has 15 amino acids. The CDR3 protein is CASSLSEGPTYEQYF. In nucleotides, the CDR3 is TGTGCCAGCAGCTTATCGGAGGGACCTACCTACGAGCAGTACTTC.

This clone has a handful of counts. The chain uses TRBV19 and TRBJ1-5; D not certain. The length of the CDR3 is 15 residues. Germline CDR1 is LNHDA and CDR2 is SQIVND (reference sequence). The ends were cut back, 4 bases at V and 3 bases at J, with 13 bases in the middle. The CDR3 DNA follows: TGTGCCAGTAGTACTAGTTGGGGTACCAATCAGCCCCAGCATTTT. This encodes CASSTSWGTNQPQHF.

The V gene is TRBV6-5, the J gene TRBJ2-6; 10 bases match TRBD2. CDR3 length: 15 residues. Trimming took 11 bases from V and 0 from J; bases not matched to a gene: 4. Germline CDR1 is MNHEY and CDR2 is SVGAGI. The chain's CDR3 is CAAGLADSGANVLTF. CDR3 in DNA: TGTGCCGCCGGACTAGCGGACTCTGGGGCCAACGTCCTGACTTTC.

The chain carries TRBV6-1 and TRBJ2-1, with D perhaps matching TRBD1 or TRBD2 (5 bases each). The V end was cut by 2 bases, the J end by 7 bases, with 18 bases between. Germline V gives CDR1 MNHNS, CDR2 SASEGT. CDR3 length: 16 residues. The CDR3 DNA sequence: TGTGCCAGCAGTGAACGTCGACGGGGACCCCAAAATGAGCAGTTCTTC. Amino acids: CASSERRRGPQNEQFF.

This clone appeared a few times. J is TRBJ1-2 and V is TRBV30; no definite D call. Per germline, CDR1 GTSNPN and CDR2 SVGIG (reference sequence). With 1 base removed from V and 7 bases from J, the gap between germline ends came to 10 bases. CDR3 size: 12 residues. The CDR3 region is CAWSAQIGGYTF. The CDR3 DNA is TGTGCCTGGAGTGCCCAGATTGGTGGCTACACCTTC.

The J gene is TRBJ2-2, the V gene TRBV7-8, with no clear D. Germline CDR1 reads SGHVS; CDR2 reads FQNEAQ. V dropped 1 base and J dropped 8 bases, with 20 bases sitting between them. This CDR3 has 17 residues. The DNA of the CDR3 is TGTGCCAGCAGCTTAGAGGTTAGACGGTCCTACGAAGGGGAGCTGTTTTTT. Its translation is CASSLEVRRSYEGELFF.

This clone was recorded only once. The chain recombines TRBV4-2 with TRBJ2-7, with D possibly being TRBD1 or TRBD2 (5 bases each). CDR1 and CDR2 (germline): LGHNA, YNFKEQ. This CDR3 has 16 amino acids. V was cut by 0 bases and J by 0 bases, with 12 bases left in between. The chain's CDR3 is CASSQDLGDHSYEQYF. DNA of the CDR3: TGTGCCAGCAGCCAAGATCTCGGGGACCACTCCTACGAGCAGTACTTC.

The chain carries TRBV5-8 and TRBJ2-3; TRBD2 matches at 7 bases. The trim removed 4 bases at V and 2 bases at J, leaving 7 bases unmatched. Germline CDR1 and CDR2: SGHTS and YDEGEE. The CDR3 runs 15 residues. This chain's CDR3 is CASSLGAGFTDTQYF. CDR3 nucleotides: TGTGCCAGCAGCCTGGGAGCGGGGTTCACAGATACGCAGTATTTT.

The chain uses TRBV5-6 and TRBJ2-5; maybe TRBD2 (5 bases). This CDR3 comprises 16 residues. Trimming took off 1 base at V and 0 bases at J, with 13 bases between the two ends. The germline V gene has CDR1 SGHDT and CDR2 YYEEEE. The CDR3 DNA reads as TGTGCCAGCAGCTTGATGGGGAGAGGGAACCAAGAGACCCAGTACTTC. Encoded protein: CASSLMGRGNQETQYF.

The chain couples TRBV2 to TRBJ2-6; possible D gene TRBD1, 5 bases. This CDR3 is 17 amino acids long. V was cut by 3 bases and J by 1 base, with 13 bases left in between. CDR1 and CDR2 (germline): SNHLY, FYNNEI. The chain's CDR3 is CASSENKGYSGANVLTF. CDR3 sequence (DNA): TGTGCCAGCAGTGAGAACAAGGGGTATTCTGGGGCCAACGTCCTGACTTTC. The full variable domain, rest sourced from reference TRBV2 and TRBJ2-6, is EPEVTQTPSHQVTQMGQEVILRCVPISNHLYFYWYRQILGQKVEFLVSFYNNEISEKSEIFDDQFSVERPDGSNFTLKIRSTKLEDSAMYFCASSENKGYSGANVLTFGAGSRLTVL.

The chain carries TRBV10-2 and TRBJ2-3; D call uncertain. Trimming removed 8 bases at V and 6 bases at J, with 9 bases between. Germline CDR1 and CDR2: WSHSY and SAAADI. The CDR3 has 11 amino acids. DNA of the CDR3: TGCGCCAGCTCCCCGGCGGATACGCAGTATTTT. The encoded protein is CASSPADTQYF.

This clone came up a few times. V and J are TRBV30 and TRBJ1-1, with D unresolved. The germline V gene has CDR1 GTSNPN and CDR2 SVGIG (reference sequence). V was pared by 3 bases and J by 5 bases, with 10 bases between. CDR3 length: 12 residues. Here the CDR3 reads CAWSDPGTEAFF. For the CDR3, the DNA is TGTGCCTGGAGCGACCCGGGGACTGAAGCTTTCTTT.

The chain uses TRBV5-1 and TRBJ2-1; perhaps TRBD1 as D (6 bases). The CDR3 length is 14 residues. Germline V gene sequence: CDR1 SGHRS, CDR2 YFSETQ. Trimming shortened V by 3 bases and J by 4 bases, and 11 bases separated the two germline ends. Here the CDR3 reads CASSYSGTYNEQFF. Here the CDR3 DNA reads TGCGCCAGCAGCTACTCCGGGACATACAATGAGCAGTTCTTC. Complete variable domain (other parts from reference TRBV5-1 and TRBJ2-1): KAGVTQTPRYLIKTRGQQVTLSCSPISGHRSVSWYQQTPGQGLQFLFEYFSETQRNKGNFPGRFSGRQFSNSRSEMNVSTLELGDSALYLCASSYSGTYNEQFFGPGTRLTVL.

The chain couples TRBV5-6 to TRBJ2-1, with 10 bases identical to TRBD2. The J segment lost 9 bases and the V segment lost 0 bases, leaving 6 bases of the junction unmatched. Germline CDR1 reads SGHDT; CDR2 reads YYEEEE. The CDR3 covers 15 residues. The CDR3 bases are TGTGCCAGCAGCTTGGAGCGTAGCGGGGGGTTTGAGCAGTTCTTC. Protein: CASSLERSGGFEQFF.

The rearrangement links TRBV14 to TRBJ1-1, with 8 bases aligning to TRBD1. V trimming: 0 bases; J trimming: 8 bases; junction bases outside the gene matches: 5. The V gene's germline CDR1 is SGHDN and CDR2 FVKESK. CDR3 size: 14 residues. Here the CDR3 DNA reads TGTGCCAGCAGCCAAGATAGTTGGACAGGGGAAGCTTTCTTT. This translates into CASSQDSWTGEAFF.

V and J are TRBV3-1 (or the pseudogene TRBV3-2) and TRBJ2-3; the D is unclear. CDR1 is LGHDT and CDR2 is YNNKEL in the germline V gene (reference sequence). Trimming took 4 bases from V and 2 from J, leaving 7 bases between them. This CDR3 contains 13 residues. This CDR3 is CASSPHDTDTQYF. The CDR3 DNA is TGTGCCAGCAGCCCCCATGACACAGATACGCAGTATTTT.

The genes are TRBV6-5 and TRBJ2-1, with D hard to call. Trimming removed 6 bases from V and 6 bases from J, with 12 bases in between. The CDR3 is 13 residues long. The germline gives CDR1 MNHEY, CDR2 SVGAGI. CDR3: CASRDPFSNEQFF. DNA of the CDR3: TGTGCCAGCAGGGACCCTTTTAGCAATGAGCAGTTCTTC.

The gene calls are TRBV24-1 and TRBJ2-1; no definite D call. V was clipped by 0 bases and J by 7 bases, with 9 bases between them. The CDR3 loop spans 14 amino acids. Germline-derived CDR1 and CDR2 are KGHDR and SFDVKD. The CDR3 here is CATSDLSIPNEQFF. The CDR3 nucleotides read TGTGCCACCAGTGATTTGTCGATACCAAATGAGCAGTTCTTC.

In its sample, this clone was seen once. The chain combines TRBV18 with TRBJ2-3, with no clear D. There are 15 residues in the CDR3. V shed 3 bases and J shed 0 bases, with 10 bases lying between them. The germline V gene has CDR1 KGHSH and CDR2 LQKENI. CDR3 DNA sequence: TGTGCCAGCTCACCGGACGGAACTAGCACAGATACGCAGTATTTT. Translation gives CASSPDGTSTDTQYF. Drawing the rest from reference TRBV18 and TRBJ2-3, the complete variable domain is NAGVMQNPRHLVRRRGQEARLRCSPMKGHSHVYWYRQLPEEGLKFMVYLQKENIIDESGMPKERFSAEFPKEGPSILRIQQVVRGDSAAYFCASSPDGTSTDTQYFGPGTRLTVL.

This rearrangement joins TRBV19 to TRBJ1-2; tentatively, D is TRBD1 (5 bases). V dropped 4 bases and J dropped 8 bases, with 20 bases sitting between them. Looked up from germline, CDR1 is LNHDA and CDR2 is SQIVND (reference sequence). CDR3 size: 15 residues. The CDR3 region has the DNA TGTGCCAGTAGTAGCCGGGGCAGATACCCTATAGGCTACACCTTC. Protein product: CASSSRGRYPIGYTF. Full variable domain (rest looked up from reference TRBV19 and TRBJ1-2): DGGITQSPKYLFRKEGQNVTLSCEQNLNHDAMYWYRQDPGQGLRLIYYSQIVNDFQKGDIAEGYSVSREKKESFPLTVTSAQKNPTAFYLCASSSRGRYPIGYTFGSGTRLTVV.

This clone is a singleton in its sample. The chain couples TRBV7-9 to TRBJ2-4, with D perhaps TRBD2 (5 bases). The V gene lost 5 bases and the J gene lost 0 bases, with 14 bases spanning the gap. This CDR3 has 16 residues. CDR1 and CDR2 from the germline V gene are SEHNR and FQNEAQ (reference sequence). The CDR3 DNA is TGTGCCAGCAGCCCCCGGGAAAACCTAGCCAAAAACATTCAGTACTTC. It encodes CASSPRENLAKNIQYF.

The rearrangement joins TRBV9 to TRBJ2-5; 7 bases align to TRBD1. Germline V gene data show CDR1 as SGDLS and CDR2 as YYNGEE. The V segment lost 3 bases and the J segment 5 bases; nucleotides outside the gene matches: 10. The CDR3 runs 15 residues. CDR3 protein: CASSERQGGMETQYF. CDR3 DNA sequence: TGTGCCAGCAGCGAACGACAGGGTGGGATGGAGACCCAGTACTTC.